This section outlines one T cell receptor (beta chain) sequence together with its context. Its antigen remains unidentified. Here immunoSEQ multiplex PCR was the method, and the copy in TCRdb shows in-frame clones only, minus some. Of 2 million to 2.5 million clones in the sample, 80% to 95% were seen once. The data were obtained in a study of shared clonotypes between healthy human individuals. The wider study: Each donor's CD4 naive and CD4 memory cells filled three plates apiece, CD8 naive two, and CD8 memory one. Study-wide findings and caveats: Estimated richness values were generally larger in naive subsets than in memory subsets.

The CDR3 extends over 14 amino acids. The junction had 4 bases not matched to a gene; V was cut back by 4 bases and J by 1 base. CDR1 is SGHNT, CDR2 YYREEE, per germline (reference sequence). The receptor comes from a man between 18 and 29 years old in good health. Some clones in this sample may be carry-over from other donors' samples. Sequenced input: naive CD4+ T cells from PBMCs. Subset denoted: CD45RA+ positively selected. This sequence joins TRBV5-4 and TRBJ2-5; 7 bases agree with TRBD1. CDR3 residues: CASSAGDSQETQYF. CDR3 DNA sequence: TGTGCCAGCAGCGCCGGGGACAGCCAAGAGACCCAGTACTTC.